These 15 T cell receptor beta chains originate from one sample sequenced in a study of blood T cell repertoires in COVID-19. Sequencing used immunoSEQ multiplex PCR; TCRdb keeps in-frame clones, though not all of them. The sample records about 270,000 clones, roughly nine tenths being singletons. Sample: PBMCs or T cells enriched from blood (not recorded which). These receptors came from a woman in her late teens or twenties who had recovered from COVID-19.

CDR3 sequence (DNA): TGTGCCAGCAGCCCGGGACAGAACACCGGGGAGCTGTTTTTT. This translates into CASSPGQNTGELFF. The chain joins TRBV5-5 to TRBJ2-2, with D possibly being TRBD1 (6 bases). This CDR3 has 14 amino acids. From germline, CDR1 is SGHKS and CDR2 YYEKEE (reference sequence). V lost 4 bases and J 1 base, leaving 8 bases between the germline ends.

This rearrangement joins TRBV28 to TRBJ1-1; tentatively, D is TRBD1 (5 bases). The CDR3 is made up of 13 amino acids. V was cut by 4 bases and J by 12 bases, with 18 bases left in between. The germline gives CDR1 MDHEN, CDR2 SYDVKM. CDR3 DNA sequence: TGTGCCAGCAGTTATCCCGGCAGGGAGGTATCTTTCTTT. Translated: CASSYPGREVSFF.

Details on this clone: The junction differs from germline at one of its ends, possibly a read error. V is TRBV7-7 and J is TRBJ2-1; 8 nucleotides line up with TRBD1. Per the germline V gene, CDR1 is SSHAT and CDR2 is FNYEAQ (reference sequence). The CDR3 is 16 residues long. The CDR3 reads CASSLETGVPYNEQFF. The DNA for the CDR3 is TGTGCTAGCAGCTTAGAGACAGGGGTTCCCTACAATGAGCAGTTCTTC.

The chain employs TRBV2 and TRBJ1-1; D may be TRBD1 (6 bases). V gave up 7 bases and J gave up 4 bases, with 13 bases separating them. CDR3 length equals 13 residues. The V gene's germline CDR1 is SNHLY and CDR2 FYNNEI. The CDR3 is CASTEGEGTEAFF. As DNA, the CDR3 is TGTGCCAGCACGGAGGGGGAGGGCACTGAAGCTTTCTTT.

V is TRBV25-1 and J is TRBJ1-1; TRBD1 might be the D (6 bases). This CDR3 is 13 amino acids long. CDR1 is MGHDK, CDR2 SYGVNS, per germline. The V end was cut by 6 bases, the J end by 1 base, with 9 bases between. The CDR3 DNA reads as TGTGCCAGCAGAGGGACATCGAACACTGAAGCTTTCTTT. This translates into CASRGTSNTEAFF.

The V call is TRBV6-5, the J call TRBJ1-2; weak D call: TRBD1 (6 bases). V was cut by 7 bases and J by 6 bases, with 15 bases left in between. This CDR3 is 13 amino acids long. CDR1 and CDR2 (germline): MNHEY, SVGAGI. CDR3 amino acids: CASTRGVRDGYTF. The DNA for the CDR3 is TGTGCCAGCACCAGGGGTGTTAGGGATGGCTACACCTTC.

The genes are TRBV5-4 and TRBJ1-2, with D maybe TRBD1 (6 bases). Germline loops: CDR1 SGHNT, CDR2 YYREEE (reference sequence). V gave up 4 bases and J gave up 7 bases, with 17 bases separating them. This CDR3 is 14 amino acids long. CDR3 sequence: CASSSSGGATGYTF. CDR3 DNA sequence: TGTGCCAGCAGCAGCTCGGGGGGGGCGACTGGCTACACCTTC.

This sequence joins TRBV7-9 and TRBJ1-1, with 7 bases lining up with TRBD1. CDR1 is SEHNR and CDR2 is FQNEAQ in the germline V gene (reference sequence). V lost 5 bases, J lost 3 bases, and 12 bases stayed unmatched. This CDR3 region has 16 residues. The CDR3 spells CASSPTGLDGDTEAFF. CDR3 bases: TGTGCCAGCAGCCCGACAGGGTTGGATGGGGACACTGAAGCTTTCTTT.

V gene TRBV3-1 (or the pseudogene TRBV3-2) combines with J gene TRBJ1-2; D gene uncertain. This CDR3 has 12 amino acids. V was trimmed by 7 bases and J by 0 bases, leaving 6 bases between them. Germline CDR1 and CDR2: LGHDT and YNNKEL (reference sequence). The CDR3 region has the DNA TGTGCCAGCACCGGGACTAACTATGGCTACACCTTC. As protein: CASTGTNYGYTF.

This clone turned up a few times. The chain recombines TRBV6-2 or TRBV6-3 with TRBJ2-7, with D possibly being TRBD2 (6 bases). The CDR3 runs to 16 residues. From germline, CDR1 is MNHEY and CDR2 SVGEGT. Deletions cut 0 bases from V and 0 bases from J, with 12 bases between. CDR3 amino acids: CASSYSYGDSSYEQYF. The CDR3 DNA follows: TGTGCCAGCAGTTACTCGTATGGGGACTCCTCCTACGAGCAGTACTTC.

This chain links TRBV24-1 with TRBJ2-1, with 11 bases identical to TRBD2. CDR1 is KGHDR and CDR2 is SFDVKD in the germline V gene. Losses at the gene ends were 4 bases for V and 9 bases for J; bases not matched to a gene: 7. The CDR3 consists of 15 residues. The CDR3 coding sequence is TGTGCCACCAGTGAGCATAGCGGGGGGGCGTCTGAGCAGTTCTTC. This translates into CATSEHSGGASEQFF.

The V gene is TRBV5-4, the J gene TRBJ2-1, with 9 bases identical to TRBD2. This CDR3 comprises 17 residues. The germline gives CDR1 SGHNT, CDR2 YYREEE (reference sequence). V lost 0 bases and J lost 0; bases outside the gene matches: 4. CDR3 bases: TGTGCCAGCAGCTTGGGCAGCGGGGGGAGCTCCTACAATGAGCAGTTCTTC. This encodes CASSLGSGGSSYNEQFF.

This chain connects TRBV3-1 (or the pseudogene TRBV3-2) to TRBJ2-7; D ambiguous. This CDR3 contains 12 residues. The germline CDR1 and CDR2 sequences are LGHDT and YNNKEL (reference sequence). V was pared by 2 bases and J by 0 bases, with 2 bases between. The DNA for the CDR3 is TGTGCCAGCAGCCAACACTCCTACGAGCAGTACTTC. Residues: CASSQHSYEQYF.

V usage is TRBV11-1 and J usage is TRBJ1-1, with D perhaps matching TRBD1 (6 bases). The CDR3 is made up of 16 amino acids. V lost 4 bases and J lost 1, with 16 bases in between. Germline CDR1 SGHAT, CDR2 FQDESV (reference sequence). The CDR3 DNA sequence: TGTGCCAGCAGCTCTAAAGATGGACAGACGAACACTGAAGCTTTCTTT. Protein sequence: CASSSKDGQTNTEAFF.

Concerning this clone: The sample has other DNA sequences that encode this CDR3 too. This chain links TRBV6-5 with TRBJ1-2, with D possibly matching TRBD1 (5 bases). Germline V lookup: CDR1 MNHEY, CDR2 SVGAGI. V was shortened by 6 bases and J by 2 bases, with 7 bases between the two germline ends. This CDR3 is built from 12 residues. The CDR3 loop is CASSSGNYGYTF. The CDR3, as DNA: TGTGCCAGCAGCTCAGGGAACTATGGCTACACCTTC.